Listed below are T cell receptor beta chains from one sample, sequenced in a study of blood T cell repertoires in COVID-19. Generated by immunoSEQ multiplex PCR, the TCRdb table keeps only in-frame clones and is missing some. This sample has about 330,000 clones, with around 86% found just once. The specimen sequenced was peripheral blood. These receptors all come from a woman in her fifties or sixties with acute or convalescent COVID-19. Each CDR3 is given with its conserved first and last residue. D genes are given only for firm matches. Clone size is stated in some rows and not others, as once, few, many or a class when expanded.

J: TRBJ1-4; size: NA; D: NA; V: TRBV2; CDR3: CASSEDRGGNEKLFF; DNA: TGTGCCAGCAGTGAAGATAGGGGAGGGAATGAAAAACTGTTTTTT
J: TRBJ2-1; size: NA; D: NA; V: TRBV19; CDR3: CASSMAPSSYNEQFF; DNA: TGTGCCAGTAGTATGGCCCCCAGCTCCTACAATGAGCAGTTCTTC
J: TRBJ1-1; size: NA; D: NA; V: TRBV24-1; CDR3: CATSDLSGTEAFF; DNA: TGTGCCACCAGTGATTTGTCGGGGACTGAAGCTTTCTTT
J: TRBJ1-1; size: NA; D: TRBD1; V: TRBV10-3; CDR3: CAISDYPGQVKTGTEAFF; DNA: TGTGCCATCAGTGATTACCCAGGACAGGTAAAAACGGGTACTGAAGCTTTCTTT
J: TRBJ1-5; size: NA; D: NA; V: TRBV5-8; CDR3: CASRSGAYSNQPQHF; DNA: TGTGCCAGCAGGAGCGGGGCTTATAGCAATCAGCCCCAGCATTTT
J: TRBJ2-5; size: NA; D: NA; V: TRBV29-1; CDR3: CSVQQETQYF; DNA: TGCAGCGTCCAGCAAGAGACCCAGTACTTC
J: TRBJ2-7; size: NA; D: TRBD1; V: TRBV6-6; CDR3: CASRGQEVYEQYF; DNA: TGTGCCAGCAGGGGACAGGAGGTCTACGAGCAGTACTTC
J: TRBJ2-7; size: NA; D: TRBD2; V: TRBV9; CDR3: CASSVGGAGGYEQYF; DNA: TGTGCCAGCAGCGTAGGAGGGGCGGGGGGCTACGAGCAGTACTTC
J: TRBJ1-2; size: NA; D: TRBD1; V: TRBV28; CDR3: CASSQTGTGGLGYTF; DNA: TGTGCCAGCAGTCAAACCGGGACAGGGGGCCTCGGCTACACCTTC
J: TRBJ1-2; size: NA; D: TRBD1; V: TRBV11-2; CDR3: CASSQIRQGRDYGYTF; DNA: TGTGCCAGCAGCCAGATTCGACAGGGTCGGGACTATGGCTACACCTTC
J: TRBJ2-3; size: few; D: NA; V: TRBV18; CDR3: CASSWTDPTDTQYF; DNA: TGTGCCAGCTCATGGACAGACCCCACAGATACGCAGTATTTT
J: TRBJ1-1; size: NA; D: NA; V: TRBV29-1; CDR3: CSVEISTDTEAFF; DNA: TGCAGCGTTGAAATTTCAACTGACACTGAAGCTTTCTTT
J: TRBJ1-5; size: NA; D: TRBD1; V: TRBV19; CDR3: CASSKRGGDRVDQPQHF; DNA: TGTGCCAGTAGTAAGAGGGGTGGGGACAGGGTTGATCAGCCCCAGCATTTT
J: TRBJ2-3; size: NA; D: NA; V: TRBV6-5; CDR3: CASSQGSTDTQYF; DNA: TGTGCCAGTTCACAGGGAAGCACAGATACGCAGTATTTT
J: TRBJ2-7; size: NA; D: NA; V: TRBV5-6; CDR3: CASSLRYEQYF; DNA: TGTGCCAGCAGCTTGCGCTACGAGCAGTACTTC
J: TRBJ2-7; size: NA; D: TRBD2; V: TRBV7-2; CDR3: CASSRASGSGAYEQYF; DNA: TGTGCCAGCAGCCGCGCTAGCGGGAGCGGCGCCTACGAGCAGTACTTC
J: TRBJ1-1; size: NA; D: NA; V: TRBV6-5; CDR3: CASTTRAGNTEAFF; DNA: TGTGCCAGCACAACGAGAGCGGGGAACACTGAAGCTTTCTTT
J: TRBJ2-5; size: NA; D: NA; V: TRBV11-1; CDR3: CASSLGSRTTETQYF; DNA: TGTGCCAGCAGCTTAGGCTCGCGAACCACAGAGACCCAGTACTTC
J: TRBJ2-5; size: NA; D: TRBD2; V: TRBV24-1; CDR3: CATIFPGLQQETQYF; DNA: TGTGCCACCATCTTCCCGGGACTACAGCAAGAGACCCAGTACTTC
J: TRBJ2-5; size: few; D: NA; V: TRBV9; CDR3: CASSVDRGPETQYF; DNA: TGTGCCAGCAGCGTAGACCGGGGTCCAGAGACCCAGTACTTC
J: TRBJ1-3; size: NA; D: NA; V: TRBV18; CDR3: CASSLTDSGNTIYF; DNA: TGTGCCAGCTCACTGACAGACTCTGGAAACACCATATATTTT
J: TRBJ1-3; size: NA; D: TRBD1; V: TRBV19; CDR3: CASSTGGFGNTIYF; DNA: TGTGCCAGTAGCACAGGGGGGTTTGGAAACACCATATATTTT
J: TRBJ1-4; size: NA; D: NA; V: TRBV19; CDR3: CASSIGGVPGEKLFF; DNA: TGTGCCAGTAGTATAGGAGGAGTACCCGGGGAAAAACTGTTTTTT
J: TRBJ2-5; size: NA; D: NA; V: TRBV5-6; CDR3: CASSLGGGAETQYF; DNA: TGTGCCAGCAGCTTGGGGGGGGGCGCAGAGACCCAGTACTTC
J: TRBJ1-2; size: NA; D: NA; V: TRBV28; CDR3: CASSFSTRYGYTF; DNA: TGTGCCAGCAGTTTTTCGACACGCTATGGCTACACCTTC
J: TRBJ2-7; size: NA; D: TRBD2; V: TRBV6-5; CDR3: CASSYSRLAGGEQYF; DNA: TGTGCCAGCAGTTACTCGAGACTAGCGGGAGGGGAGCAGTACTTC
J: TRBJ2-7; size: NA; D: TRBD2; V: TRBV7-8; CDR3: CASSSQREGYEQYF; DNA: TGTGCCAGCAGCTCTCAGCGGGAGGGCTACGAGCAGTACTTC
J: TRBJ1-1; size: NA; D: TRBD1; V: TRBV27; CDR3: CASISRQGRAFF; DNA: TGTGCCAGCATTAGCCGACAGGGGCGAGCTTTCTTT
J: TRBJ2-7; size: few; D: NA; V: TRBV28; CDR3: CATIDTGDEQYF; DNA: TGTGCCACCATTGATACGGGGGACGAGCAGTACTTC
J: TRBJ1-6; size: NA; D: TRBD1; V: TRBV20-1; CDR3: CSASNADRGDSPLHF; DNA: TGCAGTGCTAGTAACGCGGACAGGGGGGATTCACCCCTCCACTTT
J: TRBJ1-6; size: NA; D: NA; V: TRBV6-1; CDR3: CASSELVGFYGNSPLHF; DNA: TGTGCCAGCAGTGAACTAGTAGGCTTCTATGGTAATTCACCCCTCCACTTT
J: TRBJ2-5; size: NA; D: TRBD2; V: TRBV9; CDR3: CASSVELAGQETQYF; DNA: TGTGCCAGCAGCGTAGAGCTAGCGGGTCAGGAGACCCAGTACTTC
J: TRBJ2-1; size: NA; D: TRBD2; V: TRBV9; CDR3: CASSVKRGLPDEQFF; DNA: TGTGCCAGCAGCGTAAAGCGGGGACTGCCGGATGAGCAGTTCTTC
J: TRBJ1-5; size: NA; D: TRBD1; V: TRBV10-3; CDR3: CAISESTGIDQPQHF; DNA: TGTGCCATCAGTGAGTCGACAGGGATTGATCAGCCCCAGCATTTT
J: TRBJ2-3; size: once; D: NA; V: TRBV14; CDR3: CASSQVSPGAYSTDTQYF; DNA: TGTGCCAGCAGCCAAGTCTCTCCGGGAGCATATAGCACAGATACGCAGTATTTT
J: TRBJ2-3; size: NA; D: NA; V: TRBV12-3/TRBV12-4; CDR3: CASRAGSTDTQYF; DNA: TGTGCCAGCAGGGCAGGTAGCACAGATACGCAGTATTTT
J: TRBJ1-1; size: NA; D: TRBD1; V: TRBV5-5; CDR3: CASSFWSGTGRNSNTEAFF; DNA: TGTGCCAGCAGCTTTTGGTCCGGGACAGGGAGAAATAGTAACACTGAAGCTTTCTTT
J: TRBJ2-3; size: many; D: NA; V: TRBV7-9; CDR3: CASSPGSGGDNTDTQYF; DNA: TGTGCCAGCAGCCCCGGGAGTGGAGGGGATAACACAGATACGCAGTATTTT
J: TRBJ2-4; size: NA; D: TRBD2; V: TRBV30; CDR3: CAWSTTSGSVTRAKNIQYF; DNA: TGTGCCTGGTCTACAACTAGCGGGAGCGTTACAAGGGCCAAAAACATTCAGTACTTC
J: TRBJ2-7; size: NA; D: TRBD2; V: TRBV10-3; CDR3: CAISASPGTSSSYEQYF; DNA: TGTGCCATCAGTGCCTCCCCCGGGACTAGCAGCTCCTACGAGCAGTACTTC
J: TRBJ1-5; size: NA; D: NA; V: TRBV29-1; CDR3: CSVVISGISGGQPQHF; DNA: TGCAGCGTCGTTATTTCAGGGATTTCGGGTGGCCAGCCCCAGCATTTT
J: TRBJ1-6; size: NA; D: TRBD1; V: TRBV3-1/TRBV3-2; CDR3: CASRTGGNSPLHF; DNA: TGTGCCAGCCGGACAGGGGGTAATTCACCCCTCCACTTT
J: TRBJ2-5; size: NA; D: TRBD1; V: TRBV5-1; CDR3: CASSLRRGVRDRVFLETQYF; DNA: TGCGCCAGCAGCTTGAGAAGGGGGGTCCGGGACAGGGTGTTTTTGGAGACCCAGTACTTC
J: TRBJ2-7; size: NA; D: TRBD2; V: TRBV7-2; CDR3: CASSSRTSGSSYEQYF; DNA: TGTGCCAGCAGCTCCCGGACTAGCGGGAGCTCCTACGAGCAGTACTTC
J: TRBJ2-7; size: NA; D: NA; V: TRBV7-2; CDR3: CASTGTRGVAYEQYF; DNA: TGTGCCAGCACCGGCACCAGGGGTGTAGCCTACGAGCAGTACTTC